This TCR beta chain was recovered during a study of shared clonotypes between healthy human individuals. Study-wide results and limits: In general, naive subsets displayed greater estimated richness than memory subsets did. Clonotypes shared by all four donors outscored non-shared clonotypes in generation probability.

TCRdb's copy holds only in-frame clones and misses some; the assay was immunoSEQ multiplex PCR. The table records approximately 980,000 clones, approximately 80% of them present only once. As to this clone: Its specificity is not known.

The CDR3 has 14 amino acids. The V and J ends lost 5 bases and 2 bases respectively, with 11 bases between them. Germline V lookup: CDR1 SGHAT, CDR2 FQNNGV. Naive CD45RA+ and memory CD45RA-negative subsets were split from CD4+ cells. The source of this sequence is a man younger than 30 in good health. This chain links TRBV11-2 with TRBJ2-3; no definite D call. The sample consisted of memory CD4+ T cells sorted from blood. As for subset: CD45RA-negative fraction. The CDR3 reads CASSVLGNTDTQYF. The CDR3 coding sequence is TGTGCCAGCAGCGTTTTAGGAAACACAGATACGCAGTATTTT.